These 9 T cell receptor beta chains were all obtained from the same sample, sequenced in a study of OX40 agonist ivuxolimab in advanced cancers. Data came from immunoSEQ multiplex PCR; TCRdb stores just in-frame clones and leaves some out. The sample holds about 36,000 clones, 78% seen once. The material was CD4+ or CD8+ T cells sorted from blood, obtained in a trial of the OX40 agonist ivuxolimab. These receptors were collected from an adult with an advanced solid tumor such as melanoma, head and neck, liver or kidney cancer.

This clone was recorded once. The rearrangement joins TRBV11-3 to TRBJ1-4, with D unresolved. This CDR3 contains 16 residues. CDR1 and CDR2 (germline): SGHNT, YENEEA. V shed 0 bases and J shed 4 bases, with 12 bases lying between them. This chain's CDR3 is CASSLDPRVLNEKLFF. As DNA, the CDR3 is TGTGCCAGCAGCTTAGATCCTCGCGTCCTTAATGAAAAACTGTTTTTT.

The genes are TRBV30 and TRBJ1-6, with D unclear. Trimming removed 1 base at V and 7 bases at J, with 11 bases between. This CDR3 spans 14 amino acids. CDR1 and CDR2 (germline): GTSNPN, SVGIG (reference sequence). The CDR3 DNA sequence: TGTGCCTGGAGTGAGAGCAGCCGAAATTCACCCCTCCACTTT. Translating gives CAWSESSRNSPLHF.

This clone was detected a few times. J is TRBJ2-6 and V is TRBV7-8; D not certain. This CDR3 is built from 16 residues. The germline CDR1 and CDR2 sequences are SGHVS and FQNEAQ. V gave up 1 base and J gave up 2 bases, with 9 bases separating them. CDR3 DNA sequence: TGTGCCAGCAGCTTAGGGGGTCAAACTGGGGCCAACGTCCTGACTTTC. Its translation: CASSLGGQTGANVLTF.

The V gene is TRBV5-6, the J gene TRBJ1-2; D is unresolved. Trimming cost V 0 bases and J 5 bases, with 11 bases left between them. In germline, CDR1 is SGHDT, CDR2 YYEEEE. The CDR3 consists of 14 residues. CDR3 sequence: CASSLARPRYGYTF. The CDR3 DNA sequence: TGTGCCAGCAGCTTGGCCCGGCCTAGGTATGGCTACACCTTC. The full variable domain, completed using reference TRBV5-6 and TRBJ1-2, is DAGVTQSPTHLIKTRGQQVTLRCSPKSGHDTVSWYQQALGQGPQFIFQYYEEEERQRGNFPDRFSGHQFPNYSSELNVNALLLGDSALYLCASSLARPRYGYTFGSGTRLTVV.

This clone was observed a handful of times. The chain employs TRBV7-3 and TRBJ2-5; 7 nucleotides line up with TRBD1. The CDR3 has 14 amino acids. Germline CDR1 SGHTA, CDR2 FQGTGA. V dropped 3 bases and J dropped 3; count of bases not matched to a gene: 4. CDR3 region: CASSFAGQEETQYF. DNA for the CDR3: TGTGCCAGCAGCTTCGCAGGACAGGAAGAGACCCAGTACTTC.

The chain carries TRBV28 and TRBJ1-2; 7 bases map to TRBD1. The CDR3 consists of 14 residues. J was trimmed by 4 bases and V by 4 bases; bases with no gene match: 6. Germline loops: CDR1 MDHEN, CDR2 SYDVKM. CDR3 protein: CASSSQQGFYGYTF. The CDR3 region has the DNA TGTGCCAGCAGTTCACAACAGGGGTTCTATGGCTACACCTTC.

The genes are TRBV7-2 and TRBJ1-5; the match to TRBD1 covers 7 bases. The CDR3 covers 13 residues. From germline, CDR1 is SGHTA and CDR2 FQGNSA. After removal of 5 bases from V and 5 bases from J, the junction contained 3 bases not matched to a gene. The CDR3 coding sequence is TGTGCCAGCAGCGTGGACAGGCATCAGCCCCAGCATTTT. Protein product: CASSVDRHQPQHF.

This chain joins TRBV5-1 and TRBJ2-5; 9 nucleotides match TRBD1. Germline V gene data show CDR1 as SGHRS and CDR2 as YFSETQ. This CDR3 contains 15 residues. V lost 4 bases and J lost 2; bases outside the gene matches: 6. The CDR3 loop reads CASSPRDRVQETQYF. The CDR3 nucleotides read TGCGCCAGCAGCCCCCGGGACAGGGTTCAAGAGACCCAGTACTTC.

V usage is TRBV18 and J usage is TRBJ2-1; D is uncertain. The ends were cut back, 6 bases at V and 0 bases at J, with 9 bases in the middle. Germline assignment: CDR1 KGHSH and CDR2 LQKENI. The CDR3 covers 14 residues. DNA of the CDR3: TGTGCCAGCTCCGGGTTGAGCTCCTACAATGAGCAGTTCTTC. Residues: CASSGLSSYNEQFF.